This TCR beta chain was recovered during a study of CD8 T cells in ankylosing spondylitis. TCRdb used MiXCR to reprocess the 5' RACE reads, holding one entry per CDR3 protein. The table includes 200,000 to 250,000 distinct CDR3 sequences, approximately 7.6% detected once. This clonotype was observed many times. This CDR3 spans 11 amino acids. Germline V gene lookup returns CDR1 WNHNN and CDR2 SYGVQD (reference sequence). The ends were cut back, 11 bases at V and 6 bases at J, with 11 bases in the middle. This TCR derives from a female donor with ankylosing spondylitis or in good health (not recorded which). The V call is TRBV10-1, the J call TRBJ2-1; D is undetermined. The specimen was blood, either unsorted or a sorted T cell fraction (not recorded which). As DNA, the CDR3 is TGCGCCGCAGAAGGATTCAATGAGCAGTTCTTC. This codes for CAAEGFNEQFF.